This T cell receptor beta chain is from a study of spatial heterogeneity in lung cancer. Study-level background: More than 70 TRACERx patients with early, untreated non-small cell lung cancer donated samples. A consistent excess of beta-chain over alpha-chain sequences was detected.

Time point reported: blood at routine non-recurrence follow-up after resection. Trimming shortened V by 4 bases and J by 0 bases, and 15 bases separated the two germline ends. This CDR3 has 16 residues. Every cDNA TCR molecule received its own unique molecular identifier. MiXCR, applied by TCRdb to the 5' RACE reads, yields one record per CDR3 protein. The sample has tens of thousands of distinct CDR3 sequences, around 11% seen once. Study findings and constraints: The appearance of ubiquitous expanded tumor TCRs in blood was greater at resection than follow-up.

This clonotype was counted ten times or more. What it recognizes is unknown. The genes are TRBV12-3 or TRBV12-4 and TRBJ1-1, with D hard to call. The sample here was PBMCs, taken at follow-up. This clonotype originated in a male donor with early-stage non-small cell lung cancer. In DNA, the CDR3 is TGTGCCAGCAGTTCCCAAGATAGGGCCATGAACACTGAAGCTTTCTTT. It yields the protein CASSSQDRAMNTEAFF.